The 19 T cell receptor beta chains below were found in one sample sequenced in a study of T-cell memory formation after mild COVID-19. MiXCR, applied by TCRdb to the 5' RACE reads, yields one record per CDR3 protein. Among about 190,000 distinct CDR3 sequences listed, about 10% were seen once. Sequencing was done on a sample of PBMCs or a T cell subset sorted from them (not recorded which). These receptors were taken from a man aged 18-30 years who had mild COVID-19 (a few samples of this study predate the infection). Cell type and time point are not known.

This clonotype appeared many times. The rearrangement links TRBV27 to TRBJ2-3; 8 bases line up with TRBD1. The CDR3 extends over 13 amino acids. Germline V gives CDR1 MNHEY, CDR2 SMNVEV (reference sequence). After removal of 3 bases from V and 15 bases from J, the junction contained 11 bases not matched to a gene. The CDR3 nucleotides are TGTGCCAGCAGTTTTCGCTTACAGGGGGTGGAATATTTT. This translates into CASSFRLQGVEYF.

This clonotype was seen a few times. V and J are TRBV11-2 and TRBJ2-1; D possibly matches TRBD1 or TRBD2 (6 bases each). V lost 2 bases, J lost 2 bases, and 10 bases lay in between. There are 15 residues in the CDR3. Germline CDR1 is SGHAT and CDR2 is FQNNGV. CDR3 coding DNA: TGTGCCAGCAGCTTAATCCGGGGGCCCTACAATGAGCAGTTCTTC. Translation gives CASSLIRGPYNEQFF.

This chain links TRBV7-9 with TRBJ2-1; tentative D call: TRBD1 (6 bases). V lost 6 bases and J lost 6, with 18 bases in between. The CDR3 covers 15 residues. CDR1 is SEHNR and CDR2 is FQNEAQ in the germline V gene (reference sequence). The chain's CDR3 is CASSPLTGPINEQFF. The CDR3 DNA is TGTGCCAGCAGTCCTTTGACAGGACCGATCAATGAGCAGTTCTTC.

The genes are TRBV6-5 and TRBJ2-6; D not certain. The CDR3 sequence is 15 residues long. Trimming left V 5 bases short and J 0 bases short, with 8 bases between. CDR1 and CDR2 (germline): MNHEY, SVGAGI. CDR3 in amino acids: CASSETGSGANVLTF. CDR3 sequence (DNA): TGTGCCAGCAGTGAGACGGGCTCTGGGGCCAACGTCCTGACTTTC.

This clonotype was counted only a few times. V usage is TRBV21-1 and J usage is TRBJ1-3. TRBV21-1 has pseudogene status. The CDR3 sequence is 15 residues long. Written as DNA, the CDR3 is TGTGCCAGCAGCAAGGTCAGGGAGTCTGGAAACACCATATATTTT. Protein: CASSKVRESGNTIYF.

The CDR3 sequence is CASSRTNRVDTQYF. The CDR3 DNA reads as TGTGCCAGCAGCCGAACGAACAGGGTAGATACGCAGTATTTT. The V and J genes are TRBV7-6 and TRBJ2-3; maybe TRBD1 (6 bases). V lost 5 bases to trimming and J lost 5 bases, with 14 bases between them. CDR1 is SGHVS, CDR2 FNYEAQ, per germline. The CDR3 consists of 14 residues.

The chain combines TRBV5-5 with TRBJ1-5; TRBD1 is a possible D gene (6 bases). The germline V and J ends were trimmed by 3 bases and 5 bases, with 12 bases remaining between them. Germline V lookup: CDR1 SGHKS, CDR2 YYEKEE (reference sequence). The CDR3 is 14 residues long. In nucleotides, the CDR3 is TGTGCCAGCAGCTCAAAGGGGGTTGATCAGCCCCAGCATTTT. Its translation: CASSSKGVDQPQHF.

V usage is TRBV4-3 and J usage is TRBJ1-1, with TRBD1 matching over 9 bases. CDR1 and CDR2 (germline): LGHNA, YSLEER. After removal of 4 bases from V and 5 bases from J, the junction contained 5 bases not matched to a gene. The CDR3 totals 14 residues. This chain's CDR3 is CASSPDRGWTEAFF. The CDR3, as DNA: TGCGCCAGCAGCCCTGACAGGGGGTGGACTGAAGCTTTCTTT.

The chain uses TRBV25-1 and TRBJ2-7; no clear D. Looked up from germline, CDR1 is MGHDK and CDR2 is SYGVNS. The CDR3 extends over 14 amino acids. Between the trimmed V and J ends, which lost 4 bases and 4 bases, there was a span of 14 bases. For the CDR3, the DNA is TGTGCCAGCAGTGCGTCAGCGAGCCGTTACGAGCAGTACTTC. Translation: CASSASASRYEQYF.

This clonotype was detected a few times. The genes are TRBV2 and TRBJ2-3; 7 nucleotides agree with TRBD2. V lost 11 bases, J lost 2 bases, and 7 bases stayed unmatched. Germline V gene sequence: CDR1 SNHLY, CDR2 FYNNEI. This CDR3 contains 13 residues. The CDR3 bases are TGTGCCGGCCTTAGGGACTACACAGATACGCAGTATTTT. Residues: CAGLRDYTDTQYF.

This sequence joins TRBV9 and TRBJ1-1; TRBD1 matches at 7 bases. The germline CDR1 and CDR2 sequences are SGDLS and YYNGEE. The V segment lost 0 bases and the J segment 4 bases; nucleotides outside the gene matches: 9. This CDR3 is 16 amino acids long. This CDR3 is CASSVGFGDSSTEAFF. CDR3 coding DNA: TGTGCCAGCAGCGTAGGTTTCGGGGACAGTTCCACTGAAGCTTTCTTT.

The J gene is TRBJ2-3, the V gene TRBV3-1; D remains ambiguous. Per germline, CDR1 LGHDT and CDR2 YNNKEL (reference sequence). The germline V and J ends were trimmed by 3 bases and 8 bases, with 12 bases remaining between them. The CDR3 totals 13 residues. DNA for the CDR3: TGTGCCAGCAGCCACCCCCCCCGGGTTACGCAGTATTTT. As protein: CASSHPPRVTQYF.

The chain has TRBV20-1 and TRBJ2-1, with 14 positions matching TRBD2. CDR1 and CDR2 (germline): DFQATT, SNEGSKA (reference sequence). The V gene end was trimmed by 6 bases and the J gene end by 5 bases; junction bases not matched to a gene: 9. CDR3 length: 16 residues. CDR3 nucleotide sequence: TGCAGTGCCTCGAGACTAGCGGGGGGGCGAGACAATGAGCAGTTCTTC. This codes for CSASRLAGGRDNEQFF.

CDR3 nucleotide sequence: TGCGCCAGCAGCCTTCTGGGGGCCAGCACAGATACGCAGTATTTT. Translating gives CASSLLGASTDTQYF. The V and J genes are TRBV4-3 and TRBJ2-3; TRBD1 might be the D (6 bases). CDR1 is LGHNA, CDR2 YSLEER, per germline. The CDR3 is made up of 15 amino acids. Trimming stripped 4 bases from V and 0 bases from J, with 11 bases between.

CDR3 loop: CASEVGGYNEQFF. The CDR3 DNA follows: TGTGCCAGCGAGGTGGGGGGATACAATGAGCAGTTCTTC. The chain couples TRBV7-9 to TRBJ2-1, with a possible D match to TRBD2 (6 bases). V was cut by 8 bases and J by 4 bases, with 12 bases left in between. The CDR3 has 13 residues. Germline V gene data show CDR1 as SEHNR and CDR2 as FQNEAQ (reference sequence).

The CDR3 DNA reads TGTGCCAGCAGCTCTTTTTCTAGATACTACGAGCAGTACTTC. It translates to CASSSFSRYYEQYF. The rearrangement joins TRBV12-3 or TRBV12-4 to TRBJ2-7; D not resolved. The V and J ends lost 6 bases and 3 bases respectively, with 15 bases between them. The CDR3 consists of 14 residues.

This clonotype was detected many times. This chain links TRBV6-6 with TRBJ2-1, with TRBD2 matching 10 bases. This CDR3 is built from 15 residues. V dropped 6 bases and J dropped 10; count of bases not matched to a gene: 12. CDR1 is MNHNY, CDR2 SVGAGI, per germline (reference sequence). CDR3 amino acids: CASSNSGGTLLEQFF. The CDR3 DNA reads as TGTGCCAGCAGCAATAGCGGGGGGACCCTCCTCGAGCAGTTCTTC.

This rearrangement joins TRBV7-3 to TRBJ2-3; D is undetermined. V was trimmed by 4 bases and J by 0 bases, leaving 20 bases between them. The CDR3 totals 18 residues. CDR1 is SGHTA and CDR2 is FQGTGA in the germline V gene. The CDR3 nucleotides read TGTGCCAGCAGCTCACCGGGCCGCTCCGTTTCTAGCACAGATACGCAGTATTTT. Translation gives CASSSPGRSVSSTDTQYF.

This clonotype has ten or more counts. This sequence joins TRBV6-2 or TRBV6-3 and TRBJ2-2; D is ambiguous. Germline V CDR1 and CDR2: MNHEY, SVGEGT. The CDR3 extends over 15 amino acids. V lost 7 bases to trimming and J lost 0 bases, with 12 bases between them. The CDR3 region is CASTDALPNTGELFF. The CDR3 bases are TGTGCCAGCACGGACGCCCTGCCGAACACCGGGGAGCTGTTTTTT.